The rows below give T cell receptor beta chains drawn from one sample of a study of Ad26.COV2.S vaccination and SARS-CoV-2 variants. TCRdb's copy holds only in-frame clones and misses some; the assay was immunoSEQ multiplex PCR. The table has roughly 510,000 clones, 87% seen once. The source was peripheral blood, collected in a trial of Ad26.COV2.S vaccine versus placebo. These receptors all come from a person aged 18-60 years who received the Ad26.COV2.S COVID-19 vaccine or a placebo. Each CDR3 is given with its conserved first and last residue. A D gene is named only where the DNA matches it firmly. The listing skips clone size in some rows; elsewhere it reads once, few, many or a size class.

j_call d_call clone_size v_call cdr3_aa cdr3_nt
TRBJ2-5 . . TRBV7-9 CASSQRGETQYF TGTGCCAGCAGCCAACGGGGGGAGACCCAGTACTTC
TRBJ2-1 . . TRBV29-1 CSGGLLATPYNEQFF TGCAGCGGCGGGCTATTAGCTACTCCTTACAATGAGCAGTTCTTC
TRBJ2-7 . . TRBV19 CATVSGFRTYEQYF TGTGCCACAGTCTCGGGATTCCGGACCTACGAGCAGTACTTC
TRBJ2-1 TRBD2 . TRBV3-1/TRBV3-2 CASTPSGPRLAPNEQFF TGTGCCAGCACTCCTTCCGGCCCCAGACTAGCGCCCAATGAGCAGTTCTTC
TRBJ1-5 TRBD1 . TRBV6-2/TRBV6-3 CASSRDRTQPQHF TGTGCCAGCAGCCGGGACAGAACTCAGCCCCAGCATTTT
TRBJ1-1 . . TRBV7-8 CASSHLGPEAFF TGTGCCAGCAGCCACCTCGGCCCTGAAGCTTTCTTT
TRBJ2-1 . . TRBV29-1 CSVPSLLPIYNEQFF TGCAGCGTCCCAAGCCTACTACCAATTTACAATGAGCAGTTCTTC
TRBJ1-1 . . TRBV4-3 CASSQDWQRGTEAFF TGCGCCAGCAGCCAAGATTGGCAGAGGGGCACTGAAGCTTTCTTT
TRBJ1-4 . . TRBV7-9 CASSLVGAGEFEKLFF TGTGCCAGCAGCTTAGTAGGGGCAGGGGAATTTGAAAAACTGTTTTTT
TRBJ2-5 . . TRBV27 CASSKRRAEGGQYF TGTGCCAGCAGTAAGCGCAGGGCTGAGGGGGGCCAGTACTTC
TRBJ2-7 TRBD1 . TRBV19 CASSDPGTGVVEQYF TGTGCCAGTAGCGATCCCGGGACAGGGGTGGTCGAGCAGTACTTC
TRBJ1-4 . . TRBV7-8 CASSLPGVPINEKLFF TGTGCCAGCAGCTTGCCCGGGGTACCTATAAATGAAAAACTGTTTTTT
TRBJ1-1 TRBD1 . TRBV7-3 CASSLGRGRGNTEAFF TGTGCCAGCAGCTTAGGAAGGGGGCGCGGGAACACTGAAGCTTTCTTT
TRBJ1-1 . . TRBV5-4 CASSRDRGPYTEAFF TGTGCCAGCAGCCGAGATCGAGGGCCATACACTGAAGCTTTCTTT
TRBJ2-7 TRBD2 . TRBV7-9 CASSSWTSGDSYEQYF TGTGCCAGCAGCTCATGGACTAGCGGGGATTCCTACGAGCAGTACTTC
TRBJ1-2 . . TRBV19 CASTAGKVSLFGGYTF TGTGCCAGTACCGCGGGCAAGGTCAGCCTTTTCGGTGGCTACACCTTC
TRBJ2-1 TRBD2 . TRBV7-6 CASSRTSGRAGYEQFF TGTGCCAGCAGTCGTACTAGCGGGAGGGCCGGTTATGAGCAGTTCTTC
TRBJ2-5 . . TRBV28 CASSLFSAYQETQYF TGTGCCAGCAGTTTATTCTCCGCCTACCAAGAGACCCAGTACTTC
TRBJ2-1 TRBD2 once TRBV30 CAWDSGGVRVF TGTGCCTGGGACAGCGGGGGGGTAAGGGTCTTC
TRBJ1-6 . . TRBV3-1/TRBV3-2 CASSQGLPGPAGGSPLHF TGTGCCAGCAGCCAAGGGTTACCCGGGCCAGCGGGGGGTTCACCCCTCCACTTT
TRBJ2-2 TRBD1 . TRBV2 CASTPGTGTGELFF TGTGCCAGCACCCCCGGGACAGGTACCGGGGAGCTGTTTTTT
TRBJ1-1 TRBD1 . TRBV30 CAWSGLSTGEAFF TGTGCCTGGAGTGGTCTTTCGACAGGGGAAGCTTTCTTT
TRBJ1-1 . once TRBV5-6 CASSFFMPGTEAFF TGTGCCAGCAGCTTTTTCATGCCAGGCACTGAAGCTTTCTTT
TRBJ2-2 . . TRBV5-1 CASSLSGQELFF TGCGCCAGCAGCTTGTCGGGACAGGAGCTGTTTTTT
TRBJ2-7 . . TRBV7-3 CASSWGDRKESYEQYF TGTGCCAGCAGCTGGGGGGACAGAAAAGAGTCCTACGAGCAGTACTTC
TRBJ1-1 . . TRBV5-1 CASSSGLRGKNTEAFF TGCGCCAGCAGCTCCGGACTTAGGGGGAAGAACACTGAAGCTTTCTTT
TRBJ2-1 . . TRBV4-1 CASSQAPDGYDEQFF TGCGCCAGCAGCCAAGCTCCCGACGGTTATGATGAGCAGTTCTTC